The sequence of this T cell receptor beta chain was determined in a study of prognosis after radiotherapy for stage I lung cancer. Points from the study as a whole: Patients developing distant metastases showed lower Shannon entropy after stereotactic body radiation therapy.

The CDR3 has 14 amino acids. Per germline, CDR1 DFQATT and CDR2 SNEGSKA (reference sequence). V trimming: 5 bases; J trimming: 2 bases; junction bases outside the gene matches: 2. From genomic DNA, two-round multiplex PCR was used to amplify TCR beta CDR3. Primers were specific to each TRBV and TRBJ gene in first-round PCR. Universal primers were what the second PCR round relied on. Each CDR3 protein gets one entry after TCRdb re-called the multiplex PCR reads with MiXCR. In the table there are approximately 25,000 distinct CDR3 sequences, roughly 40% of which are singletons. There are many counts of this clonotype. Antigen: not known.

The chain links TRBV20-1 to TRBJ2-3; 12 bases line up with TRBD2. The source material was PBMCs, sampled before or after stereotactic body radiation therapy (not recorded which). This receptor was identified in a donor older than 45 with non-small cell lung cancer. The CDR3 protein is CSALAGGPTDTQYF. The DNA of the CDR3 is TGCAGTGCTCTAGCGGGGGGGCCCACAGATACGCAGTATTTT.